The 21 T cell receptor beta chains reported below all come from one sample, sequenced in a study of T cell responses to AZD1222 COVID-19 vaccine. Assay: immunoSEQ multiplex PCR; the TCRdb copy retains only in-frame clones and omits some. The sample has about 170,000 clones; 92% are singletons. The specimen was peripheral blood, collected on day 0 of AZD1222 vaccination. These receptors originate from an adult in good health.

Details on this clone: Other DNA sequences from this sample encode an identical CDR3 as well. The chain is built from TRBV5-1 and TRBJ2-2, with D perhaps TRBD1 (5 bases). The germline V and J ends were trimmed by 4 bases and 1 base, with 8 bases remaining between them. The germline CDR1 and CDR2 sequences are SGHRS and YFSETQ. The length of the CDR3 is 14 residues. The CDR3 spells CASSSQGNTGELFF. The CDR3 DNA reads as TGCGCCAGCAGCAGTCAGGGGAACACCGGGGAGCTGTTTTTT.

This chain connects TRBV5-1 to TRBJ2-1; 8 nucleotides align to TRBD2. In germline, CDR1 is SGHRS, CDR2 YFSETQ. After removal of 5 bases from V and 2 bases from J, the junction contained 3 bases not matched to a gene. This CDR3 contains 14 residues. The CDR3 is CASSSAGAYNEQFF. In DNA, the CDR3 is TGCGCCAGCAGTTCAGCGGGAGCCTACAATGAGCAGTTCTTC.

Of note for this clone: Relative to the germline gene, one junction end is altered; a read error may explain this. The chain combines TRBV7-3 with TRBJ2-3, with TRBD2 matching 13 bases. This CDR3 region has 16 residues. Germline lookup yields CDR1 SGHTA and CDR2 FQGTGA. The DNA for the CDR3 is TGTGCCAGCAGTTTAACTAGCGGGAGGGCCTCAGATACGCAGTATTTT. Translated: CASSLTSGRASDTQYF.

This clone was picked up one time. The gene calls are TRBV9 and TRBJ2-5, with 11 bases that match TRBD1. V lost 4 bases and J lost 5; bases outside the gene matches: 10. The CDR3 runs to 16 residues. The germline gives CDR1 SGDLS, CDR2 YYNGEE. As DNA, the CDR3 is TGTGCCAGCAGCTCCCGGACAGGGGGCGGAGTGGAGACCCAGTACTTC. Amino acid sequence: CASSSRTGGGVETQYF.

This chain connects TRBV9 to TRBJ2-1; D might be TRBD1 or TRBD2, each matching 7 bases. V was cut by 4 bases and J by 0 bases, with 20 bases left in between. CDR1 and CDR2 from the germline V gene are SGDLS and YYNGEE. The CDR3 runs to 18 residues. CDR3 amino acids: CASSPRGGVLSSYNEQFF. As DNA, the CDR3 is TGTGCCAGCAGCCCCAGGGGGGGGGTCCTGAGCTCCTACAATGAGCAGTTCTTC.

This clone was seen just once. The chain has TRBV7-2 and TRBJ2-7, with 11 nucleotides matching TRBD2. The CDR3 contains 16 residues. In germline, CDR1 is SGHTA, CDR2 FQGNSA. V lost 0 bases to trimming and J lost 1 base; unmatched junction nucleotides: 2. CDR3 coding DNA: TGTGCCAGCAGCTTAGCGGCTAGCGGGAGGTCCTACGAGCAGTACTTC. Its protein product is CASSLAASGRSYEQYF.

The chain employs TRBV19 and TRBJ2-7; the D gene is possibly TRBD1 (6 bases). CDR1 and CDR2 (germline): LNHDA, SQIVND (reference sequence). V was trimmed by 3 bases and J by 5 bases, leaving 14 bases between them. The CDR3 consists of 14 residues. CDR3 coding DNA: TGTGCCAGTAGTATGGGTTCAACAGGGCACGAGCAGTACTTC. Protein: CASSMGSTGHEQYF.

The chain couples TRBV29-1 to TRBJ2-7, with D perhaps TRBD2 (6 bases). The CDR3 spans 15 residues. Trimming stripped 4 bases from V and 0 bases from J, with 16 bases between. Germline V CDR1 and CDR2: SQVTM, ANQGSEA. CDR3 DNA: TGCAGCGTTGCGTGGGACTCAAGGAGCTCCTACGAGCAGTACTTC. This codes for CSVAWDSRSSYEQYF.

This clone came up a few times. The chain joins TRBV18 to TRBJ2-5; 12 bases map to TRBD1. Trimming cost V 0 bases and J 7 bases; bases outside gene matches: 0. This CDR3 region has 14 residues. The V gene's germline CDR1 is KGHSH and CDR2 LQKENI. For the CDR3, the DNA is TGTGCCAGCTCACCACCGGGACAGGGGGCGACCCAGTACTTC. Its protein is CASSPPGQGATQYF.

This sequence joins TRBV18 and TRBJ1-2; TRBD1 matches 12 bases. Germline trimming cut 1 base from V and 6 bases from J; bases unmatched to any gene: 0. In germline, CDR1 is KGHSH, CDR2 LQKENI. The CDR3 is made up of 14 amino acids. In DNA, the CDR3 is TGTGCCAGCTCACCACGGGACAGGGGGCATGGCTACACCTTC. As protein: CASSPRDRGHGYTF.

The V and J genes are TRBV7-2 and TRBJ1-1; the D is unclear. The germline V gene has CDR1 SGHTA and CDR2 FQGNSA. V lost 1 base, J lost 0 bases, and 6 bases lay in between. The CDR3 has 14 residues. The CDR3 spells CASSLVAVNTEAFF. CDR3 DNA: TGTGCCAGCAGCTTAGTAGCGGTGAACACTGAAGCTTTCTTT.

The rearrangement links TRBV6-5 to TRBJ2-3, with 8 bases aligning to TRBD2. There are 15 residues in the CDR3. With 2 bases clipped from V and 0 bases from J, the junction kept 1 base outside the gene matches. Germline V gene sequence: CDR1 MNHEY, CDR2 SVGAGI. CDR3 coding DNA: TGTGCCAGCAGTTACGAGCGGGGGAGCACAGATACGCAGTATTTT. As protein: CASSYERGSTDTQYF.

The V gene is TRBV6-2 or TRBV6-3, the J gene TRBJ2-7; 11 nucleotides align to TRBD1. This CDR3 has 17 residues. V shed 4 bases and J 9 bases; nucleotides not matched to a gene: 17. Germline lookup yields CDR1 MNHEY and CDR2 SVGEGT. The CDR3 nucleotides are TGTGCCAGCAGTTTCTATCTCGGGGGACAGGGGGGCGTGCGGCAGTACTTC. It yields the protein CASSFYLGGQGGVRQYF.

This CDR3 is CASSPATWTRKDYEQYF. As DNA, the CDR3 is TGTGCCAGCAGCCCCGCGACGTGGACTAGAAAAGACTACGAGCAGTACTTC. J is TRBJ2-7 and V is TRBV7-9; 7 bases are shared with TRBD2. The J segment lost 3 bases and the V segment lost 5 bases, leaving 16 bases of the junction unmatched. This CDR3 is 17 amino acids long. In germline, CDR1 is SEHNR, CDR2 FQNEAQ (reference sequence). Looking up the rest from reference TRBV7-9 and TRBJ2-7 gives the full variable domain: DTGVSQNPRHKITKRGQNVTFRCDPISEHNRLYWYRQTLGQGPEFLTYFQNEAQLEKSRLLSDRFSAERPKGSFSTLEIQRTEQGDSAMYLCASSPATWTRKDYEQYFGPGTRLTVT.

The rearrangement joins TRBV18 to TRBJ2-7; 11 nucleotides line up with TRBD1. The CDR3 covers 15 residues. Unmatched junction bases numbered 6, after V lost 3 bases and J lost 5 bases. CDR1 and CDR2 from the germline V gene are KGHSH and LQKENI. The CDR3 protein is CASSPRTGGPNEQYF. In DNA, the CDR3 is TGTGCCAGCTCACCGCGGACAGGGGGCCCAAACGAGCAGTACTTC.

V is TRBV9 and J is TRBJ1-1; D is unresolved. This CDR3 comprises 12 residues. The V end was cut by 3 bases, the J end by 7 bases, with 10 bases between. Looked up from germline, CDR1 is SGDLS and CDR2 is YYNGEE. The CDR3 sequence: CASSGGRGEAFF. DNA of the CDR3: TGTGCCAGCAGCGGAGGACGGGGTGAAGCTTTCTTT. The variable domain in full, completed from reference TRBV9 and TRBJ1-1, reads DSGVTQTPKHLITATGQRVTLRCSPRSGDLSVYWYQQSLDQGLQFLIQYYNGEERAKGNILERFSAQQFPDLHSELNLSSLELGDSALYFCASSGGRGEAFFGQGTRLTVV.

The chain carries TRBV7-2 and TRBJ2-3; the match to TRBD2 covers 9 bases. This CDR3 spans 15 amino acids. Germline V gene sequence: CDR1 SGHTA, CDR2 FQGNSA. With 1 base clipped from V and 10 bases from J, the junction kept 9 bases outside the gene matches. Written as DNA, the CDR3 is TGTGCCAGCAGCTTAGGAATTCAGACTAGCGGATCGCAGTATTTT. It specifies CASSLGIQTSGSQYF.

The chain has TRBV4-2 and TRBJ1-5; the D is unclear. This CDR3 region has 16 residues. The V and J ends lost 1 base and 2 bases respectively, with 12 bases between them. Germline V gives CDR1 LGHNA, CDR2 YNFKEQ. The CDR3 loop reads CASSQGAGWGNQPQHF. As DNA, the CDR3 is TGTGCCAGCAGCCAAGGGGCAGGCTGGGGCAATCAGCCCCAGCATTTT.

The chain is built from TRBV11-2 and TRBJ1-2, with a tentative D call TRBD1 (6 bases). V was trimmed by 1 base and J by 1 base, leaving 10 bases between them. CDR1 and CDR2 from the germline V gene are SGHAT and FQNNGV. This CDR3 has 15 amino acids. The CDR3 loop reads CASSLAQGRNYGYTF. For the CDR3, the DNA is TGTGCCAGCAGCTTAGCCCAGGGGCGTAACTATGGCTACACCTTC. Full variable domain (outside the CDR3, taken from reference TRBV11-2 and TRBJ1-2): EAGVAQSPRYKIIEKRQSVAFWCNPISGHATLYWYQQILGQGPKLLIQFQNNGVVDDSQLPKDRFSAERLKGVDSTLKIQPAKLEDSAVYLCASSLAQGRNYGYTFGSGTRLTVV.

The V gene is TRBV19, the J gene TRBJ1-3; D is ambiguous. The germline V and J ends were trimmed by 5 bases and 4 bases, with 15 bases remaining between them. The germline V gene encodes CDR1 LNHDA and CDR2 SQIVND (reference sequence). The CDR3 consists of 15 residues. CDR3 nucleotide sequence: TGTGCCAGTAGTCCCCGGGCGGGGTCGGGAAACACCATATATTTT. It encodes CASSPRAGSGNTIYF. The full variable domain, its missing parts supplied by reference TRBV19 and TRBJ1-3, is DGGITQSPKYLFRKEGQNVTLSCEQNLNHDAMYWYRQDPGQGLRLIYYSQIVNDFQKGDIAEGYSVSREKKESFPLTVTSAQKNPTAFYLCASSPRAGSGNTIYFGEGSWLTVV.

The CDR3 loop is CASSPSRAFYEQYF. The DNA of the CDR3 is TGTGCCAGCAGCCCGAGCAGGGCCTTCTACGAGCAGTACTTC. This chain links TRBV7-6 with TRBJ2-7; D possibly corresponds to TRBD1 (5 bases). Per the germline V gene, CDR1 is SGHVS and CDR2 is FNYEAQ. CDR3 length: 14 residues. The germline V and J ends were trimmed by 5 bases and 3 bases, with 14 bases remaining between them.